Below are 32 T cell receptor beta chains sequenced from a single sample in a study of blood T cell repertoires in COVID-19. Data came from immunoSEQ multiplex PCR; TCRdb stores just in-frame clones and leaves some out. The data contain fewer than 350,000 clones, roughly 93% of them seen just once; the ten biggest clones take up approximately 2.5%. Source material: PBMCs or T cells enriched from blood (not recorded which). The receptor source for this set is a woman aged 40 to 50 with acute COVID-19.

J is TRBJ2-5 and V is TRBV7-2; 10 bases align to TRBD2. The junction had 8 bases not matched to a gene; V was cut back by 8 bases and J by 5 bases. The germline gives CDR1 SGHTA, CDR2 FQGNSA. This CDR3 region has 14 residues. The CDR3 DNA reads as TGTGCCAGCGTTTTAGCGGGAGGCCGGGAGACCCAGTACTTC. This translates into CASVLAGGRETQYF.

The rearrangement uses TRBV28 and TRBJ1-4; D unresolved. Germline V gene sequence: CDR1 MDHEN, CDR2 SYDVKM. The CDR3 loop spans 14 amino acids. Trimming pared 1 base from V and 5 bases from J, leaving 8 bases between. CDR3 sequence: CASSLLPQNEKLFF. In DNA form, the CDR3 reads TGTGCCAGCAGTTTATTACCGCAGAATGAAAAACTGTTTTTT.

This sequence joins TRBV6-1 and TRBJ1-3; weak D call: TRBD1 (5 bases). V lost 3 bases and J lost 2, with 14 bases in between. The CDR3 loop spans 16 amino acids. CDR1 and CDR2 from the germline V gene are MNHNS and SASEGT. The CDR3 region is CASSDQGPATGNTIYF. As DNA, the CDR3 is TGTGCCAGCAGTGATCAGGGCCCAGCTACTGGAAACACCATATATTTT.

The rearrangement joins TRBV29-1 to TRBJ2-1, with 9 nucleotides matching TRBD2. Trimming at V came to 5 bases and at J to 0 bases, leaving 8 bases not matched to a gene. Germline V gene data show CDR1 as SQVTM and CDR2 as ANQGSEA. There are 16 residues in the CDR3. In nucleotides, the CDR3 is TGCAGCGTTAGGGGGCGCGGGAGGGCCTCCTACAATGAGCAGTTCTTC. Its translation: CSVRGRGRASYNEQFF.

The V call is TRBV2, the J call TRBJ1-5; D remains ambiguous. The CDR3 contains 14 residues. In germline, CDR1 is SNHLY, CDR2 FYNNEI. V lost 4 bases and J lost 4, with 11 bases in between. Written as DNA, the CDR3 is TGTGCCAGCAGTGCTGAGGGAGTTAATCAGCCCCAGCATTTT. This codes for CASSAEGVNQPQHF.

The chain links TRBV18 to TRBJ2-7; TRBD2 agrees at 9 bases. The length of the CDR3 is 14 residues. Losses at the gene ends were 5 bases for V and 3 bases for J; bases not matched to a gene: 5. Germline CDR1 is KGHSH and CDR2 is LQKENI. CDR3 in DNA: TGTGCCAGCTCAGCCGATAGCGGGGGCTACGAGCAGTACTTC. Translated, it gives CASSADSGGYEQYF.

V is TRBV7-8 and J is TRBJ2-6, with TRBD1 identical over 7 bases. The germline V gene encodes CDR1 SGHVS and CDR2 FQNEAQ. After removal of 5 bases from V and 2 bases from J, the junction contained 6 bases not matched to a gene. The CDR3 contains 16 residues. The CDR3 DNA reads as TGTGCCAGCAGCGCAAGGGGGCGGCCTGGGGCCAACGTCCTGACTTTC. Translating it yields CASSARGRPGANVLTF.

This chain uses TRBV25-1 with TRBJ1-2; 11 bases are shared with TRBD1. CDR3 length: 16 residues. Germline CDR1 and CDR2: MGHDK and SYGVNS. J gave up 6 bases and V 6 bases, and 12 bases lay outside the gene matches. The CDR3 region is CASSPAGQGEANGYTF. The CDR3 region has the DNA TGTGCCAGCAGCCCGGCGGGACAGGGGGAGGCGAATGGCTACACCTTC.

This chain uses TRBV29-1 with TRBJ2-2; D possibly corresponds to TRBD2 (5 bases). V was cut by 6 bases and J by 0 bases, with 8 bases left in between. CDR1 and CDR2 from the germline V gene are SQVTM and ANQGSEA. CDR3 length: 13 residues. The CDR3 here is CSVAAPNTGELFF. CDR3 in DNA: TGCAGCGTAGCGGCCCCGAACACCGGGGAGCTGTTTTTT.

The V call is TRBV19, the J call TRBJ1-1; TRBD1 matches at 7 bases. CDR3 length equals 11 residues. Germline V gene data show CDR1 as LNHDA and CDR2 as SQIVND (reference sequence). Trimming at V came to 7 bases and at J to 6 bases, leaving 2 bases not matched to a gene. CDR3 nucleotide sequence: TGTGCCAGTAAACAGGGGTCTGAAGCTTTCTTT. It translates to CASKQGSEAFF.

V is TRBV9 and J is TRBJ2-1, with 8 bases fitting TRBD2. The CDR3 is 15 residues long. V trimming: 0 bases; J trimming: 5 bases; junction bases outside the gene matches: 4. Germline V gives CDR1 SGDLS, CDR2 YYNGEE. CDR3 sequence reads: CASSVAGGENNEQFF. CDR3 in DNA: TGTGCCAGCAGCGTAGCGGGGGGGGAAAACAATGAGCAGTTCTTC.

This sequence joins TRBV10-3 and TRBJ2-5; 9 bases match TRBD1. CDR3 length: 14 amino acids. The germline V gene encodes CDR1 ENHRY and CDR2 SYGVKD. After removal of 6 bases from V and 4 bases from J, the junction contained 6 bases not matched to a gene. The CDR3 loop is CAIRADRGGETQYF. The CDR3 DNA is TGTGCCATCAGAGCCGACAGGGGGGGAGAGACCCAGTACTTC.

V and J are TRBV28 and TRBJ1-2; 9 positions agree with TRBD1. Trimming removed 9 bases from V and 6 bases from J; junction bases left unmatched: 2. This CDR3 is 11 amino acids long. CDR1 is MDHEN and CDR2 is SYDVKM in the germline V gene. The CDR3 nucleotides are TGTGCCAGTGGGACAGGGAATGGCTACACCTTC. This gives the protein CASGTGNGYTF.

The chain carries TRBV2 and TRBJ2-3; maybe TRBD2 (6 bases). CDR3 size: 16 residues. The V and J ends lost 6 bases and 8 bases respectively, with 24 bases between them. The V gene's germline CDR1 is SNHLY and CDR2 FYNNEI. CDR3 nucleotides: TGTGCCAGCAGCCTACTGCAATTTCCACTAGCTACTACGCAGTATTTT. Its protein is CASSLLQFPLATTQYF.

CDR3 loop: CASSFSPGAREGYTF. The CDR3, as DNA: TGTGCCAGCAGTTTCTCTCCGGGGGCGCGGGAGGGCTACACCTTC. The chain employs TRBV27 and TRBJ1-2; TRBD1 is a possible D gene (6 bases). Per germline, CDR1 MNHEY and CDR2 SMNVEV (reference sequence). This CDR3 region has 15 residues. Trimming stripped 3 bases from V and 8 bases from J, with 19 bases between.

Only one count was recorded for this clone. This chain uses TRBV2 with TRBJ2-7; the match to TRBD2 covers 11 bases. Germline-derived CDR1 and CDR2 are SNHLY and FYNNEI. There are 14 residues in the CDR3. Losses at the gene ends were 5 bases for V and 3 bases for J; bases not matched to a gene: 3. The CDR3 DNA reads as TGTGCCAGCAGTCGACTAGCGGGGAACTACGAGCAGTACTTC. Translation gives CASSRLAGNYEQYF.

V and J are TRBV9 and TRBJ1-6; no clear D gene. CDR3 length: 14 amino acids. CDR1 is SGDLS and CDR2 is YYNGEE in the germline V gene. V gave up 3 bases and J gave up 6 bases, with 10 bases separating them. This CDR3 reads CASSAHSPNSPLHF. The CDR3 DNA sequence: TGTGCCAGCAGCGCCCACAGTCCTAATTCACCCCTCCACTTT.

The DNA for the CDR3 is TGTGCCATCAGTGAGTCAGGAGGGTTTGAGGGGTTTTACGAGCAGTACTTC. Protein sequence: CAISESGGFEGFYEQYF. This sequence joins TRBV10-3 and TRBJ2-7; the D gene is possibly TRBD2 (6 bases). Trimming pared 0 bases from V and 4 bases from J, leaving 19 bases between. This CDR3 contains 17 residues. In germline, CDR1 is ENHRY, CDR2 SYGVKD.

V and J are TRBV4-3 and TRBJ1-1; 9 positions match TRBD1. There are 15 residues in the CDR3. V lost 2 bases to trimming and J lost 4 bases; unmatched junction nucleotides: 5. Germline lookup yields CDR1 LGHNA and CDR2 YSLEER. CDR3 region: CASSQHRGRSTEAFF. CDR3 DNA sequence: TGCGCCAGCAGCCAACACAGGGGGCGAAGCACTGAAGCTTTCTTT.

This clone was counted a few times. This chain links TRBV5-1 with TRBJ2-1; 7 bases fit TRBD1. The CDR3 has 15 residues. After removal of 6 bases from V and 8 bases from J, the junction contained 14 bases not matched to a gene. CDR1 SGHRS and CDR2 YFSETQ come from the germline V gene. The CDR3 sequence: CASTQTGIARDEQFF. CDR3 coding DNA: TGCGCCAGCACCCAGACAGGGATTGCTCGCGATGAGCAGTTCTTC.

This clone showed up just a few times. The rearrangement uses TRBV10-3 and TRBJ1-2; TRBD1 agrees at 11 bases. Germline assignment: CDR1 ENHRY and CDR2 SYGVKD. J was trimmed by 8 bases and V by 4 bases; bases with no gene match: 9. CDR3 length: 15 amino acids. The CDR3 is CAISAEGTGGRGYTF. CDR3 coding DNA: TGTGCCATCAGTGCCGAAGGGACAGGGGGAAGAGGCTACACCTTC.

This chain uses TRBV18 with TRBJ1-5, with 7 bases fitting TRBD1. Germline V lookup: CDR1 KGHSH, CDR2 LQKENI. The junction had 11 bases not matched to a gene; V was cut back by 4 bases and J by 5 bases. CDR3 length: 16 residues. CDR3 protein: CASSQNRGTADQPQHF. For the CDR3, the DNA is TGTGCCAGCTCACAAAACAGGGGAACAGCGGATCAGCCCCAGCATTTT.

The V call is TRBV12-2, the J call TRBJ1-2. TRBV12-2 is tagged as a pseudogene. The CDR3 has 11 residues. The CDR3 here is CASGGRFGYTF. In nucleotides, the CDR3 is TGTGCAAGCGGGGGGCGGTTTGGCTACACCTTC.

The chain links TRBV7-2 to TRBJ2-7; 11 nucleotides line up with TRBD2. The CDR3 extends over 15 amino acids. Losses at the gene ends were 4 bases for V and 9 bases for J; bases not matched to a gene: 11. Germline loops: CDR1 SGHTA, CDR2 FQGNSA. The chain's CDR3 is CASSSLAGGPRVQYF. The DNA of the CDR3 is TGTGCCAGCAGCTCCCTAGCGGGAGGCCCCCGTGTGCAGTACTTC.

V usage is TRBV5-1 and J usage is TRBJ1-3, with TRBD1 identical over 7 bases. CDR3 length: 14 residues. V lost 5 bases, J lost 4 bases, and 6 bases stayed unmatched. Germline assignment: CDR1 SGHRS and CDR2 YFSETQ. The CDR3, as DNA: TGCGCCAGCAGTTACAGGGGAGAGGGAAACACCATATATTTT. This sequence encodes CASSYRGEGNTIYF.

The chain couples TRBV19 to TRBJ1-5, with a possible D match to TRBD1 (5 bases). The CDR3 contains 16 residues. Germline-derived CDR1 and CDR2 are LNHDA and SQIVND (reference sequence). V lost 4 bases to trimming and J lost 8 bases, with 21 bases between them. Written as DNA, the CDR3 is TGTGCCAGTAGTAACGGGCGGGACCGCTACGTTGAGCCCCAGCATTTT. Translating it yields CASSNGRDRYVEPQHF. The entire variable domain, with the rest obtained from reference TRBV19 and TRBJ1-5, is as follows: DGGITQSPKYLFRKEGQNVTLSCEQNLNHDAMYWYRQDPGQGLRLIYYSQIVNDFQKGDIAEGYSVSREKKESFPLTVTSAQKNPTAFYLCASSNGRDRYVEPQHFGDGTRLSIL.

The chain has TRBV2 and TRBJ1-4; 7 nucleotides agree with TRBD1. Germline V lookup: CDR1 SNHLY, CDR2 FYNNEI. With 6 bases clipped from V and 3 bases from J, the junction kept 7 bases outside the gene matches. The CDR3 spans 15 residues. The CDR3 here is CASRGTGTANEKLFF. The CDR3, as DNA: TGTGCCAGCAGGGGGACCGGGACAGCTAATGAAAAACTGTTTTTT.

V and J are TRBV4-1 and TRBJ2-2; 10 nucleotides align to TRBD2. V shed 4 bases, J shed 5 bases, and the junction held 13 bases outside the gene matches. The CDR3 runs 18 residues. The V gene's germline CDR1 is MGHRA and CDR2 YSYEKL. The CDR3 DNA sequence: TGCGCCAGCAGCCGGGCTTTTACTAGCGGGATTTTAACCGGGGAGCTGTTTTTT. This translates into CASSRAFTSGILTGELFF.

The chain joins TRBV7-8 to TRBJ2-5; tentatively, D is TRBD2 (6 bases). The CDR3 spans 14 residues. Trimming cost V 4 bases and J 5 bases, with 14 bases left between them. In germline, CDR1 is SGHVS, CDR2 FQNEAQ. CDR3 nucleotides: TGTGCCAGCAGCTCCCGAGCGGGCCAGGAGACCCAGTACTTC. This translates into CASSSRAGQETQYF.

This clone came up once. The J gene is TRBJ2-7, the V gene TRBV19; 12 nucleotides align to TRBD2. CDR3 size: 15 residues. From germline, CDR1 is LNHDA and CDR2 SQIVND (reference sequence). The J segment lost 4 bases and the V segment lost 4 bases, leaving 5 bases of the junction unmatched. The CDR3 here is CASSTRTSGMYEQYF. In DNA form, the CDR3 reads TGTGCCAGTAGTACTCGGACTAGCGGGATGTACGAGCAGTACTTC.

About this clone: The germline gene is not matched at one end of the junction; a read error may be the cause. The chain joins TRBV9 to TRBJ2-7, with 7 bases fitting TRBD1. Germline V gene lookup returns CDR1 SGDLS and CDR2 YYNGEE. This CDR3 region has 14 residues. The CDR3: CASSPTGFSNEQYF. CDR3 DNA: TGTGCCAGCAGCCCGACAGGGTTCTCCAACGAGCAGTACTTC.

Worth noting for this clone: Other DNA sequences in the sample encode the same CDR3. The genes are TRBV5-1 and TRBJ1-5, with D uncertain. Trimming shortened V by 2 bases and J by 4 bases, and 7 bases separated the two germline ends. CDR1 is SGHRS and CDR2 is YFSETQ in the germline V gene. The CDR3 is 13 residues long. The CDR3 region is CASSLAPNQPQHF. In DNA, the CDR3 is TGCGCCAGCAGCTTAGCCCCGAATCAGCCCCAGCATTTT.